Below are 27 T cell receptor beta chains sequenced from a single sample in a study of CD8 T cells in ankylosing spondylitis. TCRdb recomputed calls from the 5' RACE reads with MiXCR, one row per CDR3 protein. The sample gives 200,000 to 300,000 distinct CDR3 sequences, 7.5% to 9% of which show up once; almost 7% is in the top ten. The specimen sequenced was blood, either unsorted or a sorted T cell fraction (not recorded which). The receptors shown here come from a male donor with ankylosing spondylitis or in good health (not recorded which).

This clonotype was found a few times. The rearrangement uses TRBV7-2 and TRBJ1-2, with TRBD1 matching over 7 bases. This CDR3 contains 13 residues. Per germline, CDR1 SGHTA and CDR2 FQGNSA. After removal of 4 bases from V and 5 bases from J, the junction contained 4 bases not matched to a gene. The CDR3 DNA is TGTGCCAGCAGCTGGGACAGTACTTATGGCTACACCTTC. It encodes CASSWDSTYGYTF.

This clonotype was seen at least ten times. The chain recombines TRBV12-3 or TRBV12-4 with TRBJ2-1; D gene ambiguous. The CDR3 extends over 14 amino acids. V was shortened by 3 bases and J by 3 bases, with 9 bases between the two germline ends. CDR3 in DNA: TGTGCCAGCAGTTTGACGGGCATCTACAATGAGCAGTTCTTC. This encodes CASSLTGIYNEQFF.

This clonotype has a count of ten or more. The chain joins TRBV3-1 to TRBJ1-5; weak D call: TRBD1 (6 bases). Germline V gene data show CDR1 as LGHDT and CDR2 as YNNKEL (reference sequence). This CDR3 region has 15 residues. Trimming cost V 4 bases and J 5 bases, with 15 bases left between them. The CDR3 DNA reads TGTGCCAGCAGCCTGAGGGGGGGACGGGATCAGCCCCAGCATTTT. It encodes CASSLRGGRDQPQHF.

This clonotype has ten or more counts. This chain connects TRBV12-3 or TRBV12-4 to TRBJ2-2; D not certain. The CDR3 covers 14 residues. V was shortened by 1 base and J by 6 bases, with 9 bases between the two germline ends. The CDR3 protein is CASSLVAGPGELFF. The CDR3 DNA reads as TGTGCCAGCAGTTTAGTAGCAGGCCCCGGGGAGCTGTTTTTT.

Many counts were recorded for this clonotype. V usage is TRBV5-1 and J usage is TRBJ2-3, with 9 bases matching TRBD2. Trimming at V came to 1 base and at J to 0 bases, leaving 3 bases not matched to a gene. The CDR3 is 16 amino acids. CDR1 and CDR2 from the germline V gene are SGHRS and YFSETQ. The CDR3 spells CASSLSTSGSTDTQYF. CDR3 DNA: TGCGCCAGCAGCTTGTCCACTAGCGGGAGCACAGATACGCAGTATTTT.

This clonotype was detected many times. The chain couples TRBV2 to TRBJ1-4; 8 bases are shared with TRBD1. The CDR3 is 16 amino acids. Germline CDR1 is SNHLY and CDR2 is FYNNEI. J was trimmed by 8 bases and V by 6 bases; bases with no gene match: 14. CDR3 loop: CASSLGTGGLREKLFF. The CDR3 DNA follows: TGTGCCAGCAGCCTCGGGACAGGCGGGCTAAGGGAAAAACTGTTTTTT.

This clonotype was seen at least ten times. The chain has TRBV9 and TRBJ1-1; D uncertain. The V and J ends lost 4 bases and 3 bases respectively, with 13 bases between them. In germline, CDR1 is SGDLS, CDR2 YYNGEE. The CDR3 consists of 14 residues. The CDR3 spells CASSLSPGDTEAFF. The CDR3 DNA follows: TGTGCCAGCAGCCTCAGTCCCGGGGACACTGAAGCTTTCTTT.

This clonotype has at least ten counts. The genes are TRBV3-1 and TRBJ2-7; D is uncertain. With 1 base removed from V and 5 bases from J, the gap between germline ends came to 9 bases. The CDR3 is 13 residues long. Germline V gene lookup returns CDR1 LGHDT and CDR2 YNNKEL (reference sequence). This chain's CDR3 is CASSQGFPNEQYF. As DNA, the CDR3 is TGTGCCAGCAGCCAAGGATTTCCGAACGAGCAGTACTTC.

The table lists this clonotype with many counts. The rearrangement uses TRBV5-1 and TRBJ2-3; either TRBD1 or TRBD2 may supply D (6 bases each). Germline V gene lookup returns CDR1 SGHRS and CDR2 YFSETQ. This CDR3 has 14 residues. V dropped 7 bases and J dropped 0 bases, with 12 bases sitting between them. CDR3 protein: CASSGGQSTDTQYF. In DNA form, the CDR3 reads TGCGCCAGCTCCGGGGGCCAAAGCACAGATACGCAGTATTTT.

The V call is TRBV7-3, the J call TRBJ1-5, with no clear D. V was cut by 6 bases and J by 6 bases, with 15 bases left in between. CDR1 is SGHTA, CDR2 FQGTGA, per germline. This CDR3 spans 14 amino acids. For the CDR3, the DNA is TGTGCCAGCAGGAAACGGCTGTGGGGTCAGCCCCAGCATTTT. It encodes CASRKRLWGQPQHF.

This clonotype was detected only a few times. This rearrangement joins TRBV7-3 to TRBJ2-1, with a possible D match to TRBD2 (5 bases). This CDR3 is 15 amino acids long. Germline V lookup: CDR1 SGHTA, CDR2 FQGTGA. The V gene lost 5 bases and the J gene lost 9 bases, with 20 bases spanning the gap. The CDR3 sequence: CASSRGPGSESEQFF. The DNA of the CDR3 is TGTGCCAGCAGCCGAGGACCCGGTAGCGAGAGTGAGCAGTTCTTC.

This clonotype occurred many times. V gene TRBV15 combines with J gene TRBJ1-6; D unresolved. Trimming removed 0 bases from V and 4 bases from J, with 4 bases in between. The CDR3 is made up of 14 amino acids. Germline V gene sequence: CDR1 LNHNV, CDR2 YYDKDF (reference sequence). Here the CDR3 DNA reads TGTGCCACCAGCAGAGAGGTGTATAATTCACCCCTCCACTTT. Residues: CATSREVYNSPLHF.

In this sample, this clonotype turned up many times. The chain recombines TRBV20-1 with TRBJ1-4, with 7 bases matching TRBD1. Trimming removed 3 bases from V and 7 bases from J; junction bases left unmatched: 8. The germline V gene has CDR1 DFQATT and CDR2 SNEGSKA (reference sequence). The CDR3 covers 14 residues. The CDR3 nucleotides read TGCAGTGCTAGGACGGACAGGCCGGGTGAAAAACTGTTTTTT. It translates to CSARTDRPGEKLFF.

Ten or more counts support this clonotype. This chain links TRBV5-1 with TRBJ2-1; TRBD2 aligns across 8 bases. This CDR3 contains 17 residues. Germline CDR1 is SGHRS and CDR2 is YFSETQ. After removal of 0 bases from V and 1 base from J, the junction contained 6 bases not matched to a gene. CDR3 loop: CASSLAPAGVSYNEQFF. DNA for the CDR3: TGCGCCAGCAGCTTGGCTCCAGCGGGGGTTTCCTACAATGAGCAGTTCTTC.

The rearrangement uses TRBV7-3 and TRBJ2-3, with 10 positions matching TRBD2. After removal of 5 bases from V and 4 bases from J, the junction contained 3 bases not matched to a gene. The CDR3 loop spans 14 amino acids. Germline CDR1 SGHTA, CDR2 FQGTGA. The CDR3 is CASSPGTSADTQYF. The CDR3 coding sequence is TGTGCCAGCAGCCCGGGGACTAGCGCAGATACGCAGTATTTT.

This clonotype was picked up many times. The rearrangement uses TRBV14 and TRBJ1-2; D is undetermined. V was clipped by 4 bases and J by 4 bases, with 13 bases between them. CDR1 is SGHDN, CDR2 FVKESK, per germline. This CDR3 contains 14 residues. The CDR3 coding sequence is TGTGCCAGCAGCCCTATGACATCCCGCTATGGCTACACCTTC. Amino acids: CASSPMTSRYGYTF.

This clonotype was recorded many times. The chain employs TRBV5-1 and TRBJ2-4, with D maybe TRBD2 (6 bases). This CDR3 is built from 14 residues. Germline CDR1 SGHRS, CDR2 YFSETQ. The V and J ends lost 0 bases and 6 bases respectively, with 10 bases between them. The CDR3 is CASSLEGTLNIQYF. The DNA for the CDR3 is TGCGCCAGCAGCTTGGAAGGGACTTTAAACATTCAGTACTTC.

The J gene is TRBJ2-1, the V gene TRBV18, with 11 bases fitting TRBD2. V shed 5 bases, J shed 2 bases, and the junction held 5 bases outside the gene matches. The CDR3 consists of 16 residues. The germline V gene encodes CDR1 KGHSH and CDR2 LQKENI. In nucleotides, the CDR3 is TGTGCCAGCTCATCACGACTAGCGGGGCCCTACAATGAGCAGTTCTTC. Protein sequence: CASSSRLAGPYNEQFF.

Turning to this clonotype: One end of the junction does not line up with germline, which may come from a read error. The chain uses TRBV6-5 and TRBJ1-1; the D gene is possibly TRBD1 (6 bases). This CDR3 is 13 amino acids long. Germline V CDR1 and CDR2: MNHEY, SVGAGI. The CDR3, as DNA: TGTGCCAGCAGTCCGACTACCGGGACAAGCGCCTACTTT. This sequence encodes CASSPTTGTSAYF.

This clonotype was detected only a few times. This sequence may be a read error, since a much larger clone differs from it by one base. The V gene is TRBV7-8, the J gene TRBJ2-5; 10 positions match TRBD2. The germline CDR1 and CDR2 sequences are SGHVS and FQNEAQ. The CDR3 loop spans 16 amino acids. V lost 4 bases and J lost 5; bases outside the gene matches: 10. Written as DNA, the CDR3 is TGTGCCAGCAGCTCCAGACTAGCGGGCCCGATCGAGACCCAGTACTTC. Protein product: CASSSRLAGPIETQYF.

The chain uses TRBV4-2 and TRBJ1-5, with a weak D call TRBD1 (5 bases). CDR3 length: 15 amino acids. The V gene lost 0 bases and the J gene lost 8 bases, with 14 bases spanning the gap. CDR1 is LGHNA, CDR2 YNFKEQ, per germline. CDR3 sequence (DNA): TGTGCCAGCAGCCAAGATCCGGCAGGGAGAGAGCCCCAGCATTTT. Translating it yields CASSQDPAGREPQHF.

V usage is TRBV30 and J usage is TRBJ1-1; D remains ambiguous. Trimming took 1 base from V and 3 from J, leaving 3 bases between them. This CDR3 is 11 amino acids long. Germline V lookup: CDR1 GTSNPN, CDR2 SVGIG (reference sequence). CDR3 sequence: CAWSEYTEAFF. The CDR3 bases are TGTGCCTGGAGTGAGTACACTGAAGCTTTCTTT. The variable domain in full, with the rest retrieved from reference TRBV30 and TRBJ1-1, is SQTIHQWPATLVQPVGSPLSLECTVEGTSNPNLYWYRQAAGRGLQLLFYSVGIGQISSEVPQNLSASRPQDRQFILSSKKLLLSDSGFYLCAWSEYTEAFFGQGTRLTVV.

This clonotype was observed many times. Germline is not matched at one junction end, which may reflect a read error. V and J are TRBV7-7 and TRBJ1-1; D gene uncertain. The CDR3 extends over 13 amino acids. CDR1 and CDR2 from the germline V gene are SSHAT and FNYEAQ (reference sequence). CDR3 in DNA: TGTGCTAGCAGCCTTTTCAAGAACACTGAAGCTTTCTTT. Translated: CASSLFKNTEAFF. The entire variable domain, with the rest obtained from reference TRBV7-7 and TRBJ1-1, is as follows: GAGVSQSPRYKVTKRGQDVTLRCDPISSHATLYWYQQALGQGPEFLTYFNYEAQPDKSGLPSDRFSAERPEGSISTLTIQRTEQRDSAMYRCASSLFKNTEAFFGQGTRLTVV.

At least ten counts were recorded for this clonotype. The chain employs TRBV3-1 and TRBJ2-1; D remains ambiguous. CDR1 LGHDT and CDR2 YNNKEL come from the germline V gene (reference sequence). This CDR3 is built from 14 residues. The V end lost 0 bases, the J end lost 14 bases, and 17 bases lay between the germline ends. The CDR3 region is CASSQDKNFPGEFF. The CDR3 nucleotides are TGTGCCAGCAGCCAAGATAAAAACTTTCCTGGGGAGTTCTTC.

Ten or more counts support this clonotype. The CDR3 region is CASSLTGIEADTQYF. CDR3 DNA sequence: TGTGCCAGCAGCTTAACGGGGATAGAGGCAGATACGCAGTATTTT. The chain combines TRBV7-9 with TRBJ2-3; D is perhaps TRBD2 (5 bases). The CDR3 spans 15 residues. The ends were cut back, 2 bases at V and 4 bases at J, with 13 bases in the middle. CDR1 and CDR2 (germline): SEHNR, FQNEAQ (reference sequence).

The J gene is TRBJ1-2, the V gene TRBV7-2; the match to TRBD1 covers 11 bases. CDR1 is SGHTA and CDR2 is FQGNSA in the germline V gene. This CDR3 spans 15 amino acids. Trimming removed 5 bases from V and 6 bases from J; junction bases left unmatched: 8. The CDR3 region is CASSITPGQGDGYTF. As DNA, the CDR3 is TGTGCCAGCAGCATAACTCCGGGACAGGGGGATGGCTACACCTTC.

This clonotype was picked up many times. The chain joins TRBV4-3 to TRBJ2-3; 10 nucleotides match TRBD2. The CDR3 length is 15 residues. Trimming removed 5 bases from V and 4 bases from J; junction bases left unmatched: 6. Germline V gene sequence: CDR1 LGHNA, CDR2 YSLEER. The CDR3 sequence: CASSLAGGIADTQYF. Here the CDR3 DNA reads TGCGCCAGCAGCTTAGCGGGAGGAATCGCAGATACGCAGTATTTT.